This T cell receptor beta chain was retrieved from a study of T cells in Graves' hyperthyroidism and ophthalmopathy. Study details: Specimen type is peripheral blood, collected at initial diagnosis prior to any treatment.

There were TCR beta CDR3 regions amplified from RNA transcripts. An initial round of RT-PCR targeting the TCR CDR3 relied on the HTBI primer set. One entry per CDR3 protein results from TCRdb running MiXCR on the multiplex PCR reads. The table has over 650,000 distinct CDR3 sequences, around 15% seen once. Hyperthyroidism patients were newly diagnosed, had disease duration under 2 months, and were aged 18 to 65 years. Comment on this clonotype: Its specificity is not known.

Between the trimmed V and J ends, which lost 0 bases and 2 bases, there was a span of 8 bases. The germline V gene has CDR1 MGHRA and CDR2 YSYEKL. CDR3 length equals 14 residues. The study's findings and limits: The authors' 13 V-J model separated ophthalmopathy from stable hyperthyroidism. The model foresaw ophthalmopathy a median 6.5 months prior to onset.

The chain is built from TRBV4-1 and TRBJ2-7, with a tentative D call TRBD1 (5 bases). The sequence was obtained from a man between 18 and 35 years old with Graves' hyperthyroidism. Sequencing input: blood. The CDR3 DNA is TGCGCCAGCAGCCAAGATGACAGAGCCTACGAGCAGTACTTC. Encoded protein: CASSQDDRAYEQYF.